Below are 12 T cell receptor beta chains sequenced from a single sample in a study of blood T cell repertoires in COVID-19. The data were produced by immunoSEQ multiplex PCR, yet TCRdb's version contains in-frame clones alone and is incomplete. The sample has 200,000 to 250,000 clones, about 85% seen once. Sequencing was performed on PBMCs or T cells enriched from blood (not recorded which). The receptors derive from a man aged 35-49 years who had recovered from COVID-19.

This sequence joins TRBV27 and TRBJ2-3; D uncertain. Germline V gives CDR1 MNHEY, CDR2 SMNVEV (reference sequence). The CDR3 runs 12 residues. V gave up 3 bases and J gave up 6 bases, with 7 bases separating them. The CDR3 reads CASSFIADTQYF. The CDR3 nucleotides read TGTGCCAGCAGTTTTATCGCGGATACGCAGTATTTT.

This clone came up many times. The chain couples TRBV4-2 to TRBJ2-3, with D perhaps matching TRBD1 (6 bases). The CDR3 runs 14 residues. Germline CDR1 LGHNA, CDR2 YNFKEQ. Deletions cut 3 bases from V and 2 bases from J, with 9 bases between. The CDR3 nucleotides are TGTGCCAGCAGCCACGGACAGATCACAGATACGCAGTATTTT. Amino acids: CASSHGQITDTQYF.

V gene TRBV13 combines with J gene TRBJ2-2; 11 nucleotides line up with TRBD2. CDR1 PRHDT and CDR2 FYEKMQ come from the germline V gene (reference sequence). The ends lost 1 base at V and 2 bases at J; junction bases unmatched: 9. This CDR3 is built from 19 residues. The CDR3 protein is CASSLVSASGRLNTGELFF. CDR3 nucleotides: TGTGCCAGCAGCTTAGTTTCGGCTAGCGGGAGGCTAAACACCGGGGAGCTGTTTTTT.

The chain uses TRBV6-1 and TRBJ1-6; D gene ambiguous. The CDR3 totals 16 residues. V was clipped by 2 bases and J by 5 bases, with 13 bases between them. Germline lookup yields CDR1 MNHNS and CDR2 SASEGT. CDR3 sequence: CASSERRTVDNSPLHF. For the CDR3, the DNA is TGTGCCAGCAGTGAAAGGAGGACGGTGGATAATTCACCCCTCCACTTT.

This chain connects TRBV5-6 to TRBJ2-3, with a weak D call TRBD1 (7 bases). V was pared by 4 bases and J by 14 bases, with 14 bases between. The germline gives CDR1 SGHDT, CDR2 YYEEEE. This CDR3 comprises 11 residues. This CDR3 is CASSVGGGRYF. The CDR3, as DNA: TGTGCCAGCAGCGTTGGAGGGGGCCGGTATTTT. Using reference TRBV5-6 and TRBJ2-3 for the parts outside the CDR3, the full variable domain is DAGVTQSPTHLIKTRGQQVTLRCSPKSGHDTVSWYQQALGQGPQFIFQYYEEEERQRGNFPDRFSGHQFPNYSSELNVNALLLGDSALYLCASSVGGGRYFGPGTRLTVL.

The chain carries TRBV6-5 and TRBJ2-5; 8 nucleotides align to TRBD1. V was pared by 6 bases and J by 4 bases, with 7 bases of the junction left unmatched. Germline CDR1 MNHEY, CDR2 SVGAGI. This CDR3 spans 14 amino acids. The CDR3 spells CASSLKDRAETQYF. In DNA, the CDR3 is TGTGCCAGCAGCCTTAAGGACAGGGCAGAGACCCAGTACTTC.

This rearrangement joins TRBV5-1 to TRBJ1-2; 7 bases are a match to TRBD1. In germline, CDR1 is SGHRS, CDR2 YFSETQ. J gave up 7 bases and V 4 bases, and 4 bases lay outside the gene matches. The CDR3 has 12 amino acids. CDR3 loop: CASSRQGGGYTF. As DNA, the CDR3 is TGCGCCAGCAGCAGACAGGGCGGTGGCTACACCTTC.

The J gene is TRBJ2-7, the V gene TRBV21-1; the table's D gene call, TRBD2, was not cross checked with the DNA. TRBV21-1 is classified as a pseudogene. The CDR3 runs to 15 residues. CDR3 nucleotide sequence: TGTGCCAGCAGCAAAGGGAGGAGGGAATCCTACGAGCAGTACTTC. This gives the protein CASSKGRRESYEQYF.

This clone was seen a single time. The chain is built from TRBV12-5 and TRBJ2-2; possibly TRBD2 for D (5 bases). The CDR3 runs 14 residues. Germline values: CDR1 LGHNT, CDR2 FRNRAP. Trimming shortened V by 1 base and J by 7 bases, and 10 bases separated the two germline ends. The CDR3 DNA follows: TGTGCTAGTGGTTTGGCCCCTGAGGGCGGGGAGCTGTTTTTT. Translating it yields CASGLAPEGGELFF.

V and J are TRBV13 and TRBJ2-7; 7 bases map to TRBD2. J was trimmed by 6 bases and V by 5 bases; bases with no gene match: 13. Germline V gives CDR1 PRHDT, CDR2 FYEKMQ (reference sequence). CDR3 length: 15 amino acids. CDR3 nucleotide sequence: TGTGCCAGCAGCATTGGGGCAGGGAGGGATCGCGAGCAGTACTTC. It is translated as CASSIGAGRDREQYF.

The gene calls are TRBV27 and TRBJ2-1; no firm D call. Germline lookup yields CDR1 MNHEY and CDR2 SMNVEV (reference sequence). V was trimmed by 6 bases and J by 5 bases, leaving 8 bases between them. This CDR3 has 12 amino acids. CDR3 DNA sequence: TGTGCCAGCAGAACCCTAAACAATGAGCAGTTCTTC. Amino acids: CASRTLNNEQFF.

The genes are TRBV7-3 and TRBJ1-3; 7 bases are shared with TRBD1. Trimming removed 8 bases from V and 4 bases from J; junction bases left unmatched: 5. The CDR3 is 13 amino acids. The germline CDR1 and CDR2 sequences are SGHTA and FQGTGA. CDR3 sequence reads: CASGDSSGNTIYF. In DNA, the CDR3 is TGTGCCAGCGGGGACAGTTCGGGAAACACCATATATTTT.